A single TCR beta chain is shown here with its context. The sample originates from a study of tumour-infiltrating T cells in Burkitt lymphoma. Study details: Survival, overall and progression-free, tracked with productive clonality.

The CDR3 contains 17 residues. Trimming removed 2 bases at V and 4 bases at J, with 21 bases between. The germline CDR1 and CDR2 sequences are KGHSH and LQKENI. Only in-frame clones appear in the TCRdb table, and some are missing; sequencing was by immunoSEQ multiplex PCR. Of roughly 15,000 clones listed, roughly 85% are singletons. Sequenced input: tumor tissue. The sequence was collected from a human donor with diffuse large B-cell lymphoma. The J gene is TRBJ2-7, the V gene TRBV18; D could derive from TRBD1 or TRBD2 (5 bases each). The CDR3 region has the DNA TGTGCCAGCTCACCAGCTCATTTATTTGGGGGAAATTACGAGCAGTACTTC. This encodes CASSPAHLFGGNYEQYF.